This T cell receptor (beta chain) comes out of a study of siplizumab effects on memory and regulatory T cells (dated by TCRdb to between 2018 and 2021). Describing the broader study: The effect of the anti-CD2 antibody siplizumab on alloreactive T-cell subsets was examined in allogeneic mixed lymphocyte reactions constructed from human PBMCs.

V is shortened by 3 bases, J by 4 bases, and the region joining them spans 16 bases. From cysteine to phenylalanine, the CDR3 is 16 amino acids long. The entry retains the CDR3 DNA only, 48 bases that are in frame from base 1. From a lookup of the germline V gene, CDR1 and CDR2 are MGHRA and YSYEKL. What the study reported, not specific to this receptor: Unstimulated naive T cells appeared more diverse than memory T cells, and naive cells seemed to contribute substantially to the alloresponse. Among mappable alloreactive CD4+ clones, the Treg-derived fraction averaged around 69% with siplizumab versus 25% to 30% in control reactions. Sequences below about 10^-5 frequency were poorly captured, so only a minor fraction of alloreactive clones could be mapped to unstimulated subsets. A naive or memory phenotype could not be assigned to roughly 80-97% of proliferating CD4+ or CD8+ clones. The suppressive function of proliferating Tregs from siplizumab cultures was not functionally confirmed. The cumulative frequency of alloreactive sequences that could be traced back to unstimulated CD4+ memory T cells was significantly reduced by siplizumab.

To prepare the library, the immunoSEQ multiplex PCR assay was applied. Each sample had 85,000 to 100,000 TCR templates assayed by the deep sequencing platform. Genomic DNA extracted from sorted T cells was the material used for TCRbeta CDR3 sequencing. Under the source paper's analysis protocol: Clonal analysis of TCRbeta CDR3 data was done in the R programming language. Comparing unstimulated samples against CFSE-low samples taken after the reaction was how alloreactive CD4+ and CD8+ clones were defined. By matching sequences to the repertoires of sorted unstimulated Treg and non-Treg cells, each alloreactive CD4+ clone was assigned a regulatory or non-regulatory origin. TCRdb mirrors the immuneACCESS table, restricted to in-frame sequences. Some clones are absent from its copies; in checked studies, under half trace to an unresolved V gene, and the reason for the others is unknown. The V and J calls and clone size are taken from that table; D and trimming were inferred from the DNA. The sample table lists over 70,000 clones, 95% of them with a count of one. About 18% of the sample goes to the ten largest clones.

Concerning this clone itself: Its target antigen remains unknown. No clone much larger than this one lies a single base away; base qualities are absent.

Sorted unstimulated T cells and proliferating T cells recovered from mixed lymphocyte reactions underwent TCRbeta CDR3 sequencing. Fresh whole blood from about 11 HLA-typed healthy donors was used as the source from which PBMCs were isolated. The source material was CD8+ T cells sorted from blood. This sequence uses TRBV4-1 and TRBJ1-3, with the identity of the D gene unclear. The sequence was obtained from a human donor in good health. The sequenced DNA is TGCGCCAGCAGCCATTTTTGGGAGGTATTGGGAAACACCATATATTTT. This codes for CASSHFWEVLGNTIYF.